These 14 T cell receptor beta chains were sequenced from one sample in a study of T cells in Graves' hyperthyroidism and ophthalmopathy (dated by TCRdb to about 2019). The receptor library was made with multiplex PCR. The sequencer was an Illumina HiSeq 2000. TCR beta CDR3 regions were amplified from RNA transcripts. The first round of RT-PCR for the TCR CDR3 was performed with the HTBI primer set and the Qiagen OneStep RT-PCR kit. The raw public data were reprocessed by TCRdb itself: fastp quality trimming at Q25, MiXCR clonotype calling, in-frame beta chains only. Every CDR3 protein is listed once, alongside the most common genes and DNA of its rows. In this sample the table shows about 610,000 distinct CDR3 sequences, about 15% of which occur a single time. The ten largest make up around 4.5% of the sample. What was sequenced was blood. These TCRs come from a woman aged 35 to 49 with Graves' ophthalmopathy.

This clonotype was counted only a few times. The rearrangement links TRBV10-3 to TRBJ2-7; D call uncertain. This CDR3 comprises 12 residues. Trimming cost V 3 bases and J 4 bases, with 7 bases left between them. Germline loops: CDR1 ENHRY, CDR2 SYGVKD. CDR3 amino acids: CAISENSYEQYF. The CDR3 nucleotides are TGTGCCATCAGTGAAAACAGTTACGAGCAGTACTTC.

This clonotype showed up many times. This chain connects TRBV15 to TRBJ2-2; a weak D match, TRBD1 (6 bases). V was clipped by 5 bases and J by 0 bases, with 10 bases between them. Germline assignment: CDR1 LNHNV and CDR2 YYDKDF (reference sequence). CDR3 length: 15 amino acids. The CDR3 protein is CATSRTDSNTGELFF. The CDR3 DNA reads TGTGCCACCAGCCGGACAGACTCGAACACCGGGGAGCTGTTTTTT.

This clonotype has at least ten counts. The chain joins TRBV4-1 to TRBJ2-7, with TRBD1 identical over 10 bases. With V trimmed by 1 base and J by 4 bases, 4 bases remained unmatched. The CDR3 spans 15 residues. The V gene's germline CDR1 is MGHRA and CDR2 YSYEKL. In DNA, the CDR3 is TGCGCCAGCAGCCAAGCCGGGACAGGGGAATACGAGCAGTACTTC. It yields the protein CASSQAGTGEYEQYF.

This clonotype occurred many times. The V call is TRBV2, the J call TRBJ2-1; perhaps TRBD2 as D (6 bases). Deletions cut 7 bases from V and 0 bases from J, with 13 bases between. Germline V gene data show CDR1 as SNHLY and CDR2 as FYNNEI. CDR3 length: 15 amino acids. The CDR3 sequence: CASTGWGVSYNEQFF. The CDR3 DNA reads TGTGCCAGCACCGGATGGGGGGTCTCCTACAATGAGCAGTTCTTC.

The chain links TRBV6-1 to TRBJ2-7, with 8 positions matching TRBD1. Per germline, CDR1 MNHNS and CDR2 SASEGT. This CDR3 contains 16 residues. The V gene end was trimmed by 6 bases and the J gene end by 5 bases; junction bases not matched to a gene: 15. CDR3 region: CASSRQGPLLGDEQYF. In DNA form, the CDR3 reads TGTGCCAGCAGCCGACAGGGGCCGCTTTTAGGTGACGAGCAGTACTTC.

This clonotype has ten or more counts. V is TRBV28 and J is TRBJ2-7; D is undetermined. Germline-derived CDR1 and CDR2 are MDHEN and SYDVKM. CDR3 length: 12 amino acids. V dropped 7 bases and J dropped 4 bases, with 11 bases sitting between them. In DNA, the CDR3 is TGTGCCAGCAAGTTCATCGGTTACGAGCAGTACTTC. Translated, it gives CASKFIGYEQYF.

This clonotype was seen ten or more times. The chain has TRBV28 and TRBJ2-7; TRBD2 aligns across 12 bases. CDR1 is MDHEN and CDR2 is SYDVKM in the germline V gene. This CDR3 has 18 amino acids. Trimming cost V 6 bases and J 5 bases; bases outside gene matches: 17. Written as DNA, the CDR3 is TGTGCCAGCAGCCCACGGGCGCTAGCGGGAGGGCCAAGGAACGAGCAGTACTTC. This codes for CASSPRALAGGPRNEQYF. The variable domain in full, completed from reference TRBV28 and TRBJ2-7, reads DVKVTQSSRYLVKRTGEKVFLECVQDMDHENMFWYRQDPGLGLRLIYFSYDVKMKEKGDIPEGYSVSREKKERFSLILESASTNQTSMYLCASSPRALAGGPRNEQYFGPGTRLTVT.

There are many counts of this clonotype. V is TRBV27 and J is TRBJ2-7, with 13 bases fitting TRBD2. The V gene's germline CDR1 is MNHEY and CDR2 SMNVEV (reference sequence). The ends lost 4 bases at V and 2 bases at J; junction bases unmatched: 5. The CDR3 loop spans 16 amino acids. The CDR3 DNA follows: TGTGCCAGCAGTTCGGCCGGGACTAGCGGGACCTACGAGCAGTACTTC. Translating gives CASSSAGTSGTYEQYF.

This clonotype was recorded many times. The chain carries TRBV28 and TRBJ1-2; possible D gene TRBD1, 6 bases. The CDR3 length is 12 residues. Trimming pared 5 bases from V and 4 bases from J, leaving 8 bases between. The germline V gene encodes CDR1 MDHEN and CDR2 SYDVKM. CDR3 protein: CASSGTSYGYTF. CDR3 DNA sequence: TGTGCCAGCAGTGGGACAAGCTATGGCTACACCTTC.

In this sample, this clonotype turned up many times. The chain recombines TRBV6-1 with TRBJ1-1, with TRBD1 as a possible D gene (6 bases). V dropped 6 bases and J dropped 11 bases, with 13 bases sitting between them. The CDR3 loop spans 11 amino acids. Germline V gene lookup returns CDR1 MNHNS and CDR2 SASEGT. For the CDR3, the DNA is TGTGCCAGCAGGAACGGACAGCGGGCTTTCTTT. Its protein product is CASRNGQRAFF.

With respect to this clonotype: A read error may be the cause here, since a much bigger clone is one base away. This chain links TRBV30 with TRBJ1-3; D is uncertain. CDR1 and CDR2 (germline): GTSNPN, SVGIG (reference sequence). This CDR3 region has 13 residues. CDR3 protein: CAWSVGDGSTIYF. In DNA, the CDR3 is TGTGCCTGGAGCGTCGGAGACGGAAGCACCATATATTTT.

The table lists this clonotype with a count of one. This rearrangement joins TRBV18 to TRBJ2-1, with 7 bases lining up with TRBD2. Looked up from germline, CDR1 is KGHSH and CDR2 is LQKENI. CDR3 length: 17 amino acids. Trimming cost V 0 bases and J 8 bases; bases outside gene matches: 13. For the CDR3, the DNA is TGTGCCAGCTCACCACCGAGATCAACATGGGGGGGGGATGAGCAGTTCTTC. As protein: CASSPPRSTWGGDEQFF.

This clonotype has a count of ten or more. The chain recombines TRBV11-2 with TRBJ2-4; D unclear. Trimming removed 1 base from V and 7 bases from J, with 8 bases in between. This CDR3 region has 13 residues. Germline V lookup: CDR1 SGHAT, CDR2 FQNNGV. The CDR3 sequence is CASSLGLANIQYF. Written as DNA, the CDR3 is TGTGCCAGCAGCTTAGGATTAGCCAACATTCAGTACTTC.

This clonotype was counted at least ten times. This chain joins TRBV12-3 or TRBV12-4 and TRBJ1-1; D is uncertain. The CDR3 sequence is 13 residues long. Trimming removed 3 bases at V and 1 base at J, with 6 bases between. The CDR3 DNA reads as TGTGCCAGCAGTTTTGACGGGAACACTGAAGCTTTCTTT. It codes for CASSFDGNTEAFF.